Listed here are 31 T cell receptor beta chains from one sample, sequenced in a study of blood T cell repertoires in COVID-19. Clones were read by immunoSEQ multiplex PCR, and TCRdb kept only the in-frame ones, dropping some. The sample consists of 100,000 to 150,000 clones, 80% to 85% of them appearing once. Sequenced input: peripheral blood. These receptor sequences come from a man aged 55 to 69 with acute or convalescent COVID-19.

The CDR3 here is CASSPGVTDTQYF. For the CDR3, the DNA is TGTGCCAGCAGCCCCGGGGTTACAGATACGCAGTATTTT. The V gene is TRBV7-3, the J gene TRBJ2-3, with D tentatively TRBD2 (5 bases). V was shortened by 5 bases and J by 3 bases, with 9 bases between the two germline ends. CDR3 size: 13 residues. The germline V gene encodes CDR1 SGHTA and CDR2 FQGTGA.

V usage is TRBV5-1 and J usage is TRBJ2-7; 9 positions agree with TRBD2. V shed 4 bases and J 7 bases; nucleotides not matched to a gene: 6. There are 13 residues in the CDR3. Per germline, CDR1 SGHRS and CDR2 YFSETQ. The CDR3, as DNA: TGCGCCAGCAGCCGGATCAGCGGGGGGGAGCAGTACTTC. Translating gives CASSRISGGEQYF.

The rearrangement links TRBV30 to TRBJ1-5; the D gene is possibly TRBD1 (6 bases). The CDR3 is 14 amino acids. Germline V lookup: CDR1 GTSNPN, CDR2 SVGIG (reference sequence). Trimming left V 0 bases short and J 6 bases short, with 12 bases between. The CDR3 bases are TGTGCCTGGAGTGTAACAGGGTCAGGTCAGCCCCAGCATTTT. Its translation: CAWSVTGSGQPQHF.

This chain joins TRBV5-4 and TRBJ2-5, with 8 bases aligning to TRBD2. V lost 2 bases to trimming and J lost 5 bases; unmatched junction nucleotides: 5. The CDR3 spans 14 residues. The germline CDR1 and CDR2 sequences are SGHNT and YYREEE (reference sequence). This CDR3 is CASSLAGADETQYF. For the CDR3, the DNA is TGTGCCAGCAGCTTAGCGGGAGCGGATGAGACCCAGTACTTC.

This sequence joins TRBV5-1 and TRBJ2-1; the D gene is possibly TRBD2 (6 bases). This CDR3 is 14 amino acids long. CDR1 is SGHRS and CDR2 is YFSETQ in the germline V gene. V dropped 2 bases and J dropped 7 bases, with 13 bases sitting between them. Here the CDR3 DNA reads TGCGCCAGCAGCTTCCGGGACTCCACTAATGAGCAGTTCTTC. This gives the protein CASSFRDSTNEQFF.

CDR3 protein: CASRTGQGLNEQYF. CDR3 in DNA: TGTGCCAGCAGGACTGGACAGGGTCTGAACGAGCAGTACTTC. The chain is built from TRBV28 and TRBJ2-7; 8 positions match TRBD1. This CDR3 comprises 14 residues. Per germline, CDR1 MDHEN and CDR2 SYDVKM. V was clipped by 6 bases and J by 5 bases; unmatched bases: 9.

This chain uses TRBV24-1 with TRBJ1-2; 7 nucleotides agree with TRBD1. With 1 base clipped from V and 8 bases from J, the junction kept 9 bases outside the gene matches. The CDR3 covers 15 residues. Looked up from germline, CDR1 is KGHDR and CDR2 is SFDVKD. CDR3: CATSDFTGDFLGYTF. The CDR3 nucleotides are TGTGCCACCAGTGATTTTACAGGGGATTTTCTCGGCTACACCTTC.

This chain uses TRBV24-1 with TRBJ2-5, with D maybe TRBD2 (6 bases). This CDR3 contains 14 residues. The ends were cut back, 4 bases at V and 2 bases at J, with 10 bases in the middle. Germline assignment: CDR1 KGHDR and CDR2 SFDVKD. The CDR3 loop is CATSEAGGQETQYF. The CDR3 DNA is TGTGCCACCAGTGAGGCCGGGGGTCAAGAGACCCAGTACTTC.

The chain uses TRBV5-1 and TRBJ1-1; weak D call: TRBD1 (6 bases). Trimming removed 3 bases at V and 3 bases at J, with 15 bases between. This CDR3 has 15 amino acids. The V gene's germline CDR1 is SGHRS and CDR2 YFSETQ. The CDR3 spells CASSSGDGADTEAFF. The CDR3 coding sequence is TGCGCCAGCAGCTCAGGGGACGGAGCGGACACTGAAGCTTTCTTT. The variable domain in full, completed from reference TRBV5-1 and TRBJ1-1, reads KAGVTQTPRYLIKTRGQQVTLSCSPISGHRSVSWYQQTPGQGLQFLFEYFSETQRNKGNFPGRFSGRQFSNSRSEMNVSTLELGDSALYLCASSSGDGADTEAFFGQGTRLTVV.

This sequence joins TRBV19 and TRBJ1-2; tentative D call: TRBD1 (6 bases). The CDR3 sequence is 14 residues long. The V gene lost 6 bases and the J gene lost 5 bases, with 16 bases spanning the gap. In germline, CDR1 is LNHDA, CDR2 SQIVND (reference sequence). DNA of the CDR3: TGTGCCAGTAGAACTACAGGGCTAACATATGGCTACACCTTC. Translating gives CASRTTGLTYGYTF.

The V gene is TRBV3-1 (or the pseudogene TRBV3-2), the J gene TRBJ2-7; TRBD1 matches at 10 bases. The CDR3 loop spans 16 amino acids. Trimming cost V 4 bases and J 3 bases; bases outside gene matches: 9. Germline V gene sequence: CDR1 LGHDT, CDR2 YNNKEL (reference sequence). The CDR3, as DNA: TGTGCCAGCAGCCGCCGACAGGGGGCGCGTCTCTACGAGCAGTACTTC. Translated: CASSRRQGARLYEQYF.

The CDR3 sequence: CASSFRETTDTQYF. The DNA of the CDR3 is TGTGCCAGCAGCTTTCGGGAGACAACAGATACGCAGTATTTT. The chain carries TRBV7-9 and TRBJ2-3; maybe TRBD2 (6 bases). The CDR3 extends over 14 amino acids. CDR1 SEHNR and CDR2 FQNEAQ come from the germline V gene (reference sequence). V was pared by 3 bases and J by 3 bases, with 10 bases between. Using reference TRBV7-9 and TRBJ2-3 for the parts outside the CDR3, the full variable domain is DTGVSQNPRHKITKRGQNVTFRCDPISEHNRLYWYRQTLGQGPEFLTYFQNEAQLEKSRLLSDRFSAERPKGSFSTLEIQRTEQGDSAMYLCASSFRETTDTQYFGPGTRLTVL.

A single count supports this clone. V gene TRBV7-8 combines with J gene TRBJ1-4, with TRBD1 matching 10 bases. Germline trimming cut 5 bases from V and 5 bases from J; bases unmatched to any gene: 5. Per germline, CDR1 SGHVS and CDR2 FQNEAQ. The CDR3 is made up of 15 amino acids. CDR3 coding DNA: TGTGCCAGCAGCCCACCGGGACAGGGGAATGAAAAACTGTTTTTT. Its translation is CASSPPGQGNEKLFF.

This clone was counted once. The chain recombines TRBV18 with TRBJ2-2; the match to TRBD2 covers 13 bases. Germline CDR1 is KGHSH and CDR2 is LQKENI. The trim removed 5 bases at V and 4 bases at J, leaving 4 bases unmatched. This CDR3 has 16 amino acids. The CDR3 region is CASSTGLAGPTGELFF. The CDR3 coding sequence is TGTGCCAGCTCAACGGGACTAGCGGGACCCACCGGGGAGCTGTTTTTT.

This clone came up once. CDR3 sequence: CASSEMAGVLFEQYF. In nucleotides, the CDR3 is TGTGCCAGCAGTGAAATGGCAGGGGTCCTCTTCGAGCAGTACTTC. The chain recombines TRBV6-1 with TRBJ2-7; D perhaps matches TRBD1 (6 bases). This CDR3 spans 15 amino acids. V lost 2 bases and J 6 bases, leaving 17 bases between the germline ends. The germline gives CDR1 MNHNS, CDR2 SASEGT.

This clone was observed a few times. Other DNA sequences in this specimen translate into the identical CDR3. This chain uses TRBV7-8 with TRBJ2-3; perhaps TRBD1 as D (5 bases). The CDR3 covers 16 residues. Trimming cost V 1 base and J 0 bases, with 11 bases left between them. Germline CDR1 SGHVS, CDR2 FQNEAQ. The CDR3 nucleotides read TGTGCCAGCAGCTTAGTAACAGGAGCTAGCACAGATACGCAGTATTTT. As protein: CASSLVTGASTDTQYF.

This clone has a handful of counts. The chain's CDR3 is CASSTGEYEQYF. The CDR3, as DNA: TGTGCCAGCAGTACCGGGGAATACGAGCAGTACTTC. The chain recombines TRBV27 with TRBJ2-7; perhaps TRBD2 as D (5 bases). V lost 5 bases and J 4 bases, leaving 9 bases between the germline ends. The CDR3 runs to 12 residues. Germline V lookup: CDR1 MNHEY, CDR2 SMNVEV (reference sequence).

V gene TRBV19 combines with J gene TRBJ1-2; 8 bases agree with TRBD1. This CDR3 region has 18 residues. Looked up from germline, CDR1 is LNHDA and CDR2 is SQIVND (reference sequence). The trim removed 6 bases at V and 3 bases at J, leaving 18 bases unmatched. The DNA for the CDR3 is TGTGCCAGTAGCCAACCTGTCGGGACAGGTGGATCCGACTATGGCTACACCTTC. Protein sequence: CASSQPVGTGGSDYGYTF.

The chain employs TRBV21-1 and TRBJ2-7; TRBD1 reflects the table's D call only, with no check against the DNA. TRBV21-1 is assigned pseudogene status. This CDR3 is built from 14 residues. The CDR3 is CASLLRAPSYEQYF. In DNA form, the CDR3 reads TGTGCCAGCCTTCTCAGGGCCCCCTCCTACGAGCAGTACTTC.

The chain is built from TRBV5-1 and TRBJ2-3; possible D gene TRBD1, 6 bases. CDR3 length equals 14 residues. CDR1 is SGHRS and CDR2 is YFSETQ in the germline V gene. The V end lost 2 bases, the J end lost 4 bases, and 11 bases lay between the germline ends. Here the CDR3 DNA reads TGCGCCAGCAGCTTCACAGGGATGGCAGATACGCAGTATTTT. Amino acid sequence: CASSFTGMADTQYF.

There are a few counts of this clone. This chain joins TRBV19 and TRBJ2-5; 12 bases agree with TRBD2. The CDR3 totals 15 residues. CDR1 is LNHDA and CDR2 is SQIVND in the germline V gene (reference sequence). Unmatched junction bases numbered 4, after V lost 4 bases and J lost 4 bases. The CDR3 bases are TGTGCCAGTAGTACGACTAGCGGGGGTGGAGAGACCCAGTACTTC. Amino acid sequence: CASSTTSGGGETQYF.

V and J are TRBV24-1 and TRBJ2-2, with D maybe TRBD1 (6 bases). Trimming left V 2 bases short and J 7 bases short, with 19 bases between. Germline CDR1 and CDR2: KGHDR and SFDVKD. The CDR3 contains 17 residues. The CDR3 nucleotides read TGTGCCACCAGTGATTCCGACTCGTTCAGGGGTAACGGGGAGCTGTTTTTT. This sequence encodes CATSDSDSFRGNGELFF.

The V and J genes are TRBV27 and TRBJ2-3; 9 bases are a match to TRBD1. Germline CDR1 and CDR2: MNHEY and SMNVEV (reference sequence). J gave up 3 bases and V 6 bases, and 7 bases lay outside the gene matches. The CDR3 length is 15 residues. The CDR3 nucleotides read TGTGCCAGCAGATCCGGGACAGGGCTTACAGATACGCAGTATTTT. It specifies CASRSGTGLTDTQYF.

This sequence joins TRBV5-1 and TRBJ2-3; a possible D gene is TRBD1 (5 bases). The CDR3 sequence is 16 residues long. Trimming stripped 0 bases from V and 1 base from J, with 12 bases between. Germline V gene data show CDR1 as SGHRS and CDR2 as YFSETQ. The CDR3 spells CASSLAGEGGTDTQYF. CDR3 coding DNA: TGCGCCAGCAGCTTGGCTGGGGAAGGGGGCACAGATACGCAGTATTTT.

The chain recombines TRBV19 with TRBJ1-2; unclear D gene. This CDR3 region has 13 residues. The germline V and J ends were trimmed by 6 bases and 6 bases, with 14 bases remaining between them. The V gene's germline CDR1 is LNHDA and CDR2 SQIVND (reference sequence). The CDR3 region is CASSPTARDGYTF. The CDR3 coding sequence is TGTGCCAGTAGCCCCACGGCCCGGGATGGCTACACCTTC.

V usage is TRBV29-1 and J usage is TRBJ1-5; TRBD1 matches at 7 bases. The CDR3 extends over 14 amino acids. V lost 4 bases to trimming and J lost 4 bases; unmatched junction nucleotides: 7. The V gene's germline CDR1 is SQVTM and CDR2 ANQGSEA. The CDR3, as DNA: TGCAGCGTTGCATGGCAGGGGGTAAATCAGCCCCAGCATTTT. Protein sequence: CSVAWQGVNQPQHF.

The genes are TRBV5-4 and TRBJ2-1; TRBD2 aligns across 8 bases. V shed 0 bases and J 5 bases; nucleotides not matched to a gene: 7. Germline-derived CDR1 and CDR2 are SGHNT and YYREEE (reference sequence). The CDR3 is made up of 16 amino acids. CDR3 sequence (DNA): TGTGCCAGCAGCTTGGGAGTGGCGGGGGGCGACAATGAGCAGTTCTTC. It is translated as CASSLGVAGGDNEQFF.

The chain links TRBV11-2 to TRBJ1-2; the D gene is possibly TRBD1 (5 bases). The CDR3 spans 16 residues. The V gene's germline CDR1 is SGHAT and CDR2 FQNNGV. The V gene lost 3 bases and the J gene lost 4 bases, with 18 bases spanning the gap. CDR3 DNA sequence: TGTGCCAGCAGCTTTACCCAGCGGGACCGACCCTATGGCTACACCTTC. Protein sequence: CASSFTQRDRPYGYTF.

V usage is TRBV7-3 and J usage is TRBJ1-1; the match to TRBD1 covers 9 bases. CDR3 size: 14 residues. J was trimmed by 5 bases and V by 2 bases; bases with no gene match: 3. The germline CDR1 and CDR2 sequences are SGHTA and FQGTGA. The CDR3 nucleotides read TGTGCCAGCAGCTTATGGGGACAGGGTACTGAAGCTTTCTTT. This codes for CASSLWGQGTEAFF.

The chain recombines TRBV28 with TRBJ1-2, with 10 bases fitting TRBD1. This CDR3 is built from 15 residues. CDR1 and CDR2 (germline): MDHEN, SYDVKM. Germline trimming cut 6 bases from V and 6 bases from J; bases unmatched to any gene: 10. The CDR3 reads CASSEPGQGYNGYTF. The CDR3 nucleotides read TGTGCCAGCAGCGAACCGGGACAGGGGTACAATGGCTACACCTTC.

The rearrangement joins TRBV9 to TRBJ1-6; 7 bases match TRBD1. The germline gives CDR1 SGDLS, CDR2 YYNGEE. This CDR3 region has 15 residues. J was trimmed by 10 bases and V by 4 bases; bases with no gene match: 11. The CDR3 DNA follows: TGTGCCAGCAGCCCAGTGGGGCAGGGGGACTCACCCCTCCACTTT. Protein sequence: CASSPVGQGDSPLHF.